This T cell receptor (beta chain) was retrieved from a study of blood T cells in healthy people across ages. In regard to this clonotype: Its specificity is unknown.

Combining a sample-barcoded 5' primer with a J-beta primer mix, a second PCR ran for roughly 7 to 12 cycles. Every molecule of cDNA carried a tag from a template-switch adaptor with 12 random nucleotides. MiXCR was run by TCRdb on the 5' RACE reads, yielding one entry per CDR3 protein. The table has about 1.1 million distinct CDR3 sequences, 35% to 40% seen once. Study results and limitations: From one million sequenced T cells, diversity estimates were lower bounds.

The germline V gene encodes CDR1 MGHRA and CDR2 YSYEKL. This CDR3 is built from 17 residues. V lost 0 bases to trimming and J lost 5 bases, with 17 bases between them. This chain links TRBV4-1 with TRBJ1-5; D possibly corresponds to TRBD1 (5 bases). This TCR was recovered from a man younger than 35 in good health. Source material: blood. Here the CDR3 DNA reads TGCGCCAGCAGCCAAGAAGGTGCGGTCAGGGTCGATCAGCCCCAGCATTTT. Translated: CASSQEGAVRVDQPQHF.